A selection of T cell receptor beta chains follows, all from one sample in a study of CD8 T cells in Susac syndrome. TCRdb ran MiXCR on the immunoSEQ multiplex PCR reads and lists one entry per CDR3 protein. The sample holds roughly 120,000 distinct CDR3 sequences, over 90% seen once. Sample: CD8+ T cells from PBMCs. These receptors were obtained from a human donor with multiple sclerosis. Both conserved end residues are part of each CDR3. A D gene is named only where the DNA matches it firmly. Size tells how often a clone was seen (once, few, many) or the class of an expanded clone, and some rows leave it out.

cdr3_length,clone_size,v_call,d_call,j_call,cdr3_aa,cdr3_nt
14,.,TRBV6-6,.,TRBJ1-1,CASSYKTENTEAFF,TGTGCCAGCAGTTACAAGACAGAGAACACTGAAGCTTTCTTT
15,.,TRBV13,.,TRBJ2-7,CASSLRVAGSYEQYF,TGTGCCAGCAGCCTCAGGGTTGCGGGCTCCTACGAGCAGTACTTC
13,.,TRBV2,TRBD1,TRBJ2-1,CASIRQGSNEQFF,TGTGCCAGCATTAGACAGGGGTCCAATGAGCAGTTCTTC
16,.,TRBV12-3/TRBV12-4,.,TRBJ1-5,CASQRGGPLSNQPQHF,TGTGCCAGCCAAAGGGGGGGGCCCTTGAGCAATCAGCCCCAGCATTTT
20,.,TRBV11-1,.,TRBJ2-1,CASSLAGEAARGGPYNEQFF,TGTGCCAGCAGCTTAGCGGGGGAGGCGGCGCGTGGGGGCCCCTACAATGAGCAGTTCTTC
17,.,TRBV2,TRBD1,TRBJ1-3,CASSAAGTDDSRNTIYF,TGTGCCAGCAGCGCCGCCGGGACAGACGACTCCCGAAACACCATATATTTT
13,once,TRBV24-1,.,TRBJ2-1,CATSLGGYNEQFF,TGTGCCACCAGCCTTGGAGGTTACAATGAGCAGTTCTTC
13,.,TRBV19,.,TRBJ2-2,CASSSPGTGELFF,TGTGCCAGTAGTAGTCCAGGGACCGGGGAGCTGTTTTTT
14,.,TRBV6-5,.,TRBJ2-7,CASSPNDEFYEQYF,TGTGCCAGCAGTCCCAACGACGAATTCTACGAGCAGTACTTC
16,.,TRBV5-1,.,TRBJ2-3,CASSLAGTLVADTQYF,TGCGCCAGCAGCTTGGCCGGGACCCTAGTGGCAGATACGCAGTATTTT
11,.,TRBV27,.,TRBJ1-5,CASIPYQPQHF,TGTGCCAGCATCCCTTATCAGCCCCAGCATTTT
15,.,TRBV5-6,.,TRBJ2-5,CASSLIRRSQETQYF,TGTGCCAGCAGCTTGATTCGGAGGTCCCAAGAGACCCAGTACTTC
18,.,TRBV27,.,TRBJ2-7,CASSLRGPRAWSSYEQYF,TGTGCCAGCAGTTTACGGGGACCTCGGGCTTGGAGTTCCTACGAGCAGTACTTC
14,.,TRBV29-1,.,TRBJ2-1,CSVKYGAIVGEQFF,TGCAGCGTCAAATATGGGGCGATAGTTGGTGAGCAGTTCTTC
11,.,TRBV30,TRBD1,TRBJ1-2,CAWRQGNGYTF,TGTGCCTGGAGACAGGGGAATGGCTACACCTTC
14,.,TRBV7-9,.,TRBJ2-2,CASRAPAGSGELFF,TGTGCCAGCAGGGCTCCCGCCGGGTCCGGGGAGCTGTTTTTT
12,.,TRBV27,.,TRBJ1-2,CASAGGADGYTF,TGTGCCAGTGCCGGGGGCGCCGATGGCTACACCTTC
13,once,TRBV19,.,TRBJ1-5,CASSTRGVQPQHF,TGTGCCAGTAGTACGCGGGGGGTTCAGCCCCAGCATTTT
16,.,TRBV12-3/TRBV12-4,TRBD1,TRBJ1-5,CASSLGGQGANQPQHF,TGTGCCAGCAGTTTAGGAGGACAGGGGGCTAATCAGCCCCAGCATTTT
14,.,TRBV24-1,.,TRBJ2-3,CATSDSHSFDTQYF,TGTGCCACCAGTGATTCCCATAGTTTCGATACGCAGTATTTT
12,.,TRBV5-1,TRBD1,TRBJ2-7,CASRIDRGEQYF,TGCGCCAGCAGGATAGACAGGGGCGAGCAGTACTTC
15,.,TRBV2,TRBD1,TRBJ2-5,CASSWTGSQQETQYF,TGTGCCAGCAGTTGGACAGGCTCTCAACAAGAGACCCAGTACTTC
14,.,TRBV25-1,TRBD2,TRBJ2-1,CASSEILSGLVLFF,TGTGCCAGCAGTGAAATTCTGTCGGGACTAGTTCTGTTCTTC
15,.,TRBV2,TRBD2,TRBJ2-3,CASSEGAGITRTQYF,TGTGCCAGCAGTGAGGGAGCGGGAATCACCCGTACGCAGTATTTT
15,.,TRBV5-1,TRBD2,TRBJ2-1,CASSLVPSGGNEQFF,TGCGCCAGCAGCTTGGTTCCCAGCGGGGGGAATGAGCAGTTCTTC
15,.,TRBV6-1,.,TRBJ2-3,CASSNRDWLTDTQYF,TGTGCCAGCAGCAACCGGGACTGGCTCACAGATACGCAGTATTTT
16,.,TRBV10-3,.,TRBJ1-2,CAISGSSTPGQLDYTF,TGTGCCATCAGTGGGTCATCCACCCCGGGACAACTTGACTACACCTTC
15,once,TRBV27,TRBD1,TRBJ1-1,CASSLSADRLPEAFF,TGTGCCAGCAGTTTATCGGCGGACAGGTTGCCGGAAGCTTTCTTT
11,.,TRBV24-1,.,TRBJ2-1,CATSDGGEQFF,TGTGCCACCAGTGATGGGGGTGAGCAGTTCTTC
13,.,TRBV30,.,TRBJ1-1,CAWSLYTGAEAFF,TGTGCCTGGAGTCTTTATACGGGGGCTGAAGCTTTCTTT
14,.,TRBV20-1,.,TRBJ1-5,CSGSGTQGRQPQHF,TGCAGTGGATCTGGGACACAGGGTCGTCAGCCCCAGCATTTT
14,.,TRBV5-6,TRBD2,TRBJ2-1,CATRGSGNYNEQFF,TGTGCCACCCGGGGCAGCGGGAACTACAATGAGCAGTTCTTC
17,once,TRBV29-1,TRBD2,TRBJ2-5,CSVIGLAGGGGRETQYF,TGCAGCGTTATTGGACTAGCGGGAGGCGGCGGTAGGGAGACCCAGTACTTC